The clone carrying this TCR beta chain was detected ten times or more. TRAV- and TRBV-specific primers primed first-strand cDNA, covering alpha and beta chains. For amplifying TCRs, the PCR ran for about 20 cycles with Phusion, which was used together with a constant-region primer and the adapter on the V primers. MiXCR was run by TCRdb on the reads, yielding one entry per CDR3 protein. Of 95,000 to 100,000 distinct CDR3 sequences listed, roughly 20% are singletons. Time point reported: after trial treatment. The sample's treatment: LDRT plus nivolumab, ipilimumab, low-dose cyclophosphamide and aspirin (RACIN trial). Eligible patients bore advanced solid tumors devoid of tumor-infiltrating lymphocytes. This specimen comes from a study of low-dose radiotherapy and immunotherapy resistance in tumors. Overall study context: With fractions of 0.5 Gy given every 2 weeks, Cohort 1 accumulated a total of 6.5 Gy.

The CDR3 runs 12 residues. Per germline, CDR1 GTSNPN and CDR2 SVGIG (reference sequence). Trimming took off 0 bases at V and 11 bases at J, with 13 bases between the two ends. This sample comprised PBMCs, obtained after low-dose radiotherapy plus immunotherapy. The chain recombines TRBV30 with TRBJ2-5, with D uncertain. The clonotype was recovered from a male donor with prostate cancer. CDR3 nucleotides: TGTGCCTGGAGTGTAGGACGGTTGGAGCAGTACTTC. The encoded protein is CAWSVGRLEQYF.